The 15 T cell receptor beta chains presented below share a single source sample, sequenced in a study of response to subunit inactivated influenza vaccine. From the RT-PCR reads, TCRdb called clonotypes with MiXCR, one entry per CDR3 protein. The sample contains hundreds of thousands of distinct CDR3 sequences, around 13% of which appear only once. Sequenced material: PBMCs from blood, taken about 6 weeks after vaccination. Receptors originate from a man aged 50 to 59 who received an inactivated influenza vaccine.

This clonotype was seen only a few times. The V and J genes are TRBV20-1 and TRBJ1-1; 7 bases fit TRBD1. Trimming at V came to 3 bases and at J to 3 bases, leaving 1 base not matched to a gene. This CDR3 contains 12 residues. Per the germline V gene, CDR1 is DFQATT and CDR2 is SNEGSKA (reference sequence). DNA of the CDR3: TGCAGTGCTAGCAGGGGGTACACTGAAGCTTTCTTT. Translation: CSASRGYTEAFF.

The V gene is TRBV20-1, the J gene TRBJ1-6, with D possibly matching TRBD1 (6 bases). With 3 bases removed from V and 4 bases from J, the gap between germline ends came to 10 bases. This CDR3 is 14 amino acids long. Looked up from germline, CDR1 is DFQATT and CDR2 is SNEGSKA (reference sequence). CDR3 region: CSARGGQYNSPLHF. The CDR3 DNA reads TGCAGTGCTAGGGGAGGACAGTATAATTCACCCCTCCACTTT.

This clonotype was found a few times. This chain's CDR3 is CASSHTGVSTDTQYF. In DNA, the CDR3 is TGTGCCAGCAGTCACACAGGGGTTAGCACAGATACGCAGTATTTT. This sequence joins TRBV12-3 or TRBV12-4 and TRBJ2-3; TRBD1 matches 7 bases. The J segment lost 0 bases and the V segment lost 5 bases, leaving 5 bases of the junction unmatched. The CDR3 has 15 residues.

This clonotype occurred a few times. The chain joins TRBV20-1 to TRBJ2-7, with TRBD1 matching over 9 bases. Germline V gene sequence: CDR1 DFQATT, CDR2 SNEGSKA (reference sequence). Losses at the gene ends were 4 bases for V and 5 bases for J; bases not matched to a gene: 6. This CDR3 spans 13 amino acids. DNA of the CDR3: TGCAGTGCTAAGGGACAGGGAGGTGACGAGCAGTACTTC. This codes for CSAKGQGGDEQYF.

V usage is TRBV25-1 and J usage is TRBJ2-1; possible D gene TRBD1, 6 bases. Per germline, CDR1 MGHDK and CDR2 SYGVNS. The length of the CDR3 is 14 residues. The germline V and J ends were trimmed by 2 bases and 7 bases, with 12 bases remaining between them. DNA of the CDR3: TGTGCCAGCAGTGAAACGGCCGGACAGAATGAGCAGTTCTTC. Encoded protein: CASSETAGQNEQFF. The entire variable domain, with the rest obtained from reference TRBV25-1 and TRBJ2-1, is as follows: EADIYQTPRYLVIGTGKKITLECSQTMGHDKMYWYQQDPGMELHLIHYSYGVNSTEKGDLSSESTVSRIRTEHFPLTLESARPSHTSQYLCASSETAGQNEQFFGPGTRLTVL.

The table lists this clonotype with a few counts. This rearrangement joins TRBV12-3 or TRBV12-4 to TRBJ1-3, with D unclear. CDR3 length equals 15 residues. V lost 5 bases to trimming and J lost 0 bases, with 11 bases between them. The CDR3 here is CASSRLSSSGNTIYF. CDR3 nucleotides: TGTGCCAGCAGTCGTCTATCGAGCTCTGGAAACACCATATATTTT.

A few counts support this clonotype. The V call is TRBV6-5, the J call TRBJ2-2; D might be TRBD1 (5 bases). Trimming took off 0 bases at V and 7 bases at J, with 15 bases between the two ends. The CDR3 totals 16 residues. Germline lookup yields CDR1 MNHEY and CDR2 SVGAGI. The CDR3 DNA follows: TGTGCCAGCAGTTACTCTGGGCAGGGTGGCGGCGGGGAGCTGTTTTTT. The encoded protein is CASSYSGQGGGGELFF.

There are a few counts of this clonotype. This chain connects TRBV7-2 to TRBJ2-7; D gene unclear. The CDR3 is made up of 15 amino acids. Germline V gives CDR1 SGHTA, CDR2 FQGNSA. Trimming left V 7 bases short and J 0 bases short, with 16 bases between. CDR3 coding DNA: TGTGCCAGCAAGGACCTCAAAACGAGCTCCTACGAGCAGTACTTC. Its protein product is CASKDLKTSSYEQYF.

This clonotype was found a few times. The V and J genes are TRBV7-8 and TRBJ2-2; D is undetermined. V dropped 8 bases and J dropped 0 bases, with 19 bases sitting between them. The CDR3 consists of 17 residues. Germline V gene sequence: CDR1 SGHVS, CDR2 FQNEAQ. CDR3 nucleotides: TGTGCCAGCTTCTGGGGTTCTCCCCTTTCGAACACCGGGGAGCTGTTTTTT. As protein: CASFWGSPLSNTGELFF.

There are a few counts of this clonotype. The chain joins TRBV6-2 or TRBV6-3 to TRBJ2-5; tentative D call: TRBD2 (7 bases). Trimming took off 8 bases at V and 5 bases at J, with 15 bases between the two ends. Germline lookup yields CDR1 MNHEY and CDR2 SVGEGT. This CDR3 is built from 13 residues. The CDR3 spells CASGRGGSETQYF. Here the CDR3 DNA reads TGTGCCAGCGGAAGGGGGGGCTCGGAGACCCAGTACTTC.

This clonotype was found a few times. V usage is TRBV7-2 and J usage is TRBJ2-3, with 11 bases lining up with TRBD2. CDR3 size: 16 residues. V lost 4 bases and J lost 3; bases outside the gene matches: 6. Germline CDR1 is SGHTA and CDR2 is FQGNSA. The CDR3 loop reads CASSSLAGGHTDTQYF. The CDR3 region has the DNA TGTGCCAGCAGCTCATTAGCGGGAGGGCATACAGATACGCAGTATTTT.

The chain recombines TRBV2 with TRBJ2-4; no reliable D call. With 6 bases removed from V and 0 bases from J, the gap between germline ends came to 9 bases. CDR1 is SNHLY, CDR2 FYNNEI, per germline. This CDR3 is 14 amino acids long. The CDR3 DNA reads as TGTGCCAGCAGCATTGTCGTAGCCAAAAACATTCAGTACTTC. Translation gives CASSIVVAKNIQYF.

This clonotype was detected ten times or more. The chain links TRBV24-1 to TRBJ2-3, with TRBD1 as a possible D gene (5 bases). Trimming shortened V by 5 bases and J by 6 bases, and 8 bases separated the two germline ends. Germline CDR1 is KGHDR and CDR2 is SFDVKD. The CDR3 is made up of 12 amino acids. The CDR3 region has the DNA TGTGCCACCAGTGGGGGCCTGGATACGCAGTATTTT. Its translation: CATSGGLDTQYF.

The table lists this clonotype with a few counts. In DNA, the CDR3 is TGTGCCAGCAGCTTAGTTGACAGCTGGGTATACACCTTC. This codes for CASSLVDSWVYTF. The chain carries TRBV7-8 and TRBJ1-2; perhaps TRBD1 as D (5 bases). This CDR3 is 13 amino acids long. Germline V gives CDR1 SGHVS, CDR2 FQNEAQ. With 1 base removed from V and 11 bases from J, the gap between germline ends came to 14 bases.

This clonotype was seen only a few times. The V and J genes are TRBV5-6 and TRBJ2-1; D is undetermined. Germline-derived CDR1 and CDR2 are SGHDT and YYEEEE. The CDR3 has 11 amino acids. Trimming left V 7 bases short and J 8 bases short, with 10 bases between. The CDR3 here is CASGKDDEQFF. CDR3 nucleotides: TGTGCCAGCGGGAAGGACGATGAGCAGTTCTTC.